One T cell receptor beta chain is described in this entry. Antigen unknown. Primed by a sample-barcoded 5' primer and a J-beta primer mix, a second PCR proceeded for about 6 to 12 cycles. All samples gave at least 2.5 million CDR3-containing paired-end reads. MiXCR, run by TCRdb on the 5' RACE reads, gives a single entry per CDR3 protein. The data contain fewer than 2,000,000 distinct CDR3 sequences, about two fifths of them singletons. The sample comes from a study of blood T cells in healthy people across ages. Study results and caveats: Possibly confounding the expanded clonotype changes was the fact that donor CMV status was unknown. Donors of long life had a larger count of naive CD4+ cells and greater diversity than aged donors.

Germline assignment: CDR1 SGHRS and CDR2 YFSETQ. The CDR3 contains 17 residues. Losses at the gene ends were 0 bases for V and 6 bases for J; bases not matched to a gene: 11. V and J are TRBV5-1 and TRBJ1-2; 10 bases are a match to TRBD1. The material sequenced was blood. The clonotype originates from a human donor in good health. CDR3 sequence: CASSLEGQGFDQNGYTF. The CDR3 coding sequence is TGCGCCAGCAGCTTGGAGGGACAGGGGTTCGATCAGAATGGCTACACCTTC.